This T cell receptor (beta chain) was captured by sequencing in a study of blood T cells in healthy people across ages. Study-wide results and limits: Since the PBMCs were unsorted, naive and antigen-experienced cells could not be conclusively compared.

This clonotype was recorded at least ten times. Its antigen remains unidentified. Every donor gave 9.5 to 10 milliliters of peripheral blood. A sample-barcoded 5' primer and a J-beta primer mix were used in a second PCR of roughly 7 to 12 cycles. TCRdb reprocessed the 5' RACE reads via MiXCR and lists one record per CDR3 protein. In the table there are some 1.4 million distinct CDR3 sequences, 40% to 50% of which are singletons. Germline CDR1 is DFQATT and CDR2 is SNEGSKA (reference sequence). Trimming removed 6 bases at V and 3 bases at J, with 14 bases between. This CDR3 contains 13 residues. This sequence was found in a woman younger than 35 in good health. V usage is TRBV20-1 and J usage is TRBJ1-1; D perhaps matches TRBD1 (6 bases). The sequenced sample was blood. DNA for the CDR3: TGCAGTGCCCGAGGGGGAGGGGACACTGAAGCTTTCTTT. Encoded protein: CSARGGGDTEAFF.